The sequence of this T cell receptor beta chain was determined in a study of blood T cell repertoires in COVID-19. Looking at the study overall: COVID-19 samples, acute and convalescent, were from the United States, Italy and Spain. The cDNA or gDNA used as material had been derived from T cells, B-cell-depleted T cells, or PBMCs.

Clones were read by immunoSEQ multiplex PCR, and TCRdb kept only the in-frame ones, dropping some. The data hold some 400,000 clones, with 80% to 90% observed a single time. The CDR3 is made up of 16 amino acids. V was shortened by 0 bases and J by 0 bases, with 11 bases between the two germline ends. Germline assignment: CDR1 SGHAT and CDR2 FQNNGV. The age range of participants was 18 to 89 years, with residence in under 30 US areas. Participants' reported clinical history set cohort assignment. The clonotype originates from a man aged 30 to 45 who had recovered from COVID-19. Sequencing used PBMCs or T cells enriched from blood (not recorded which). The chain is built from TRBV11-2 and TRBJ1-1; perhaps TRBD1 as D (6 bases). CDR3 DNA sequence: TGTGCCAGCAGCTTAGATCAGGGGACAATGAACACTGAAGCTTTCTTT. Translation: CASSLDQGTMNTEAFF.